A single sample gave rise to the 15 T cell receptor beta chains below, sequenced in a study of blood T cells in healthy people across ages (dated by TCRdb to the mid-2010s). Libraries came from 5' RACE. The instrument given in TCRdb is Illumina HiSeq 2500. A second roughly 7 to 12 cycle PCR used a sample-barcoded 5' primer and a J-beta primer mix. The public reads were reanalyzed by TCRdb: fastp trimming at Q25, MiXCR alignment, in-frame beta chains only. Each CDR3 protein gets just one entry, which takes the most common genes and DNA from the rows behind it. The sample table holds about 1.8 million distinct CDR3 sequences, of which 40% to 55% were seen once. The ten largest clones represent around 2.1% of the sample. Input material: blood. These receptors all come from a woman aged 35 to 49 in good health.

This clonotype was seen more than once but under ten times. The CDR3 nucleotides are TGTGCCAGCCAACTAAGCGGGGGGGCCGAGACCCAGTACTTC. It translates to CASQLSGGAETQYF. V gene TRBV6-5 combines with J gene TRBJ2-5; the match to TRBD2 covers 10 bases. The CDR3 is 14 residues long. V was pared by 8 bases and J by 5 bases, with 8 bases of the junction left unmatched. CDR1 is MNHEY and CDR2 is SVGAGI in the germline V gene.

This clonotype showed up just a few times. This sequence joins TRBV20-1 and TRBJ2-1; 10 bases fit TRBD2. Germline V gives CDR1 DFQATT, CDR2 SNEGSKA (reference sequence). The CDR3 has 17 amino acids. After removal of 0 bases from V and 5 bases from J, the junction contained 10 bases not matched to a gene. The CDR3 loop is CSARDQKRGGLNNEQFF. CDR3 DNA sequence: TGCAGTGCTAGAGATCAGAAGCGGGGGGGACTTAACAATGAGCAGTTCTTC.

The gene calls are TRBV7-3 and TRBJ1-2, with 8 bases aligning to TRBD1. Per germline, CDR1 SGHTA and CDR2 FQGTGA. Germline trimming cut 4 bases from V and 8 bases from J; bases unmatched to any gene: 9. The CDR3 length is 14 residues. CDR3 sequence (DNA): TGTGCCAGCAGCTCACGTGGACAGGGTCTAGGCTACACCTTC. As protein: CASSSRGQGLGYTF.

The chain's CDR3 is CASSTFGQGETQYF. DNA of the CDR3: TGTGCCAGCAGTACCTTCGGACAGGGGGAGACCCAGTACTTC. The chain is built from TRBV25-1 and TRBJ2-5, with TRBD1 matching over 9 bases. V was pared by 5 bases and J by 5 bases, with 6 bases of the junction left unmatched. CDR1 and CDR2 (germline): MGHDK, SYGVNS. The CDR3 length is 14 residues.

The chain has TRBV20-1 and TRBJ2-7; D gene uncertain. CDR3 length equals 12 residues. Germline CDR1 is DFQATT and CDR2 is SNEGSKA (reference sequence). The V gene lost 3 bases and the J gene lost 7 bases, with 13 bases spanning the gap. The CDR3 DNA reads TGCAGTGCTAGTGGGCAGAACAATGAGCAGTACTTC. Translated: CSASGQNNEQYF.

The V gene is TRBV5-4, the J gene TRBJ1-6; 12 bases align to TRBD1. Germline lookup yields CDR1 SGHNT and CDR2 YYREEE (reference sequence). The CDR3 is 16 residues long. J lost 7 bases, V lost 4 bases, and 6 bases had no gene match. This CDR3 is CASSPRDRGPNSPLHF. The CDR3 region has the DNA TGTGCCAGCAGCCCGAGGGACAGGGGGCCGAATTCACCCCTCCACTTT.

The gene calls are TRBV9 and TRBJ2-5; D tentatively reads TRBD1 or TRBD2 (5 bases each). The CDR3 has 14 amino acids. Trimming took 4 bases from V and 3 from J, leaving 13 bases between them. CDR1 is SGDLS, CDR2 YYNGEE, per germline. The CDR3 protein is CASSPGTLKETQYF. The CDR3 bases are TGTGCCAGCAGCCCCGGGACCTTAAAAGAGACCCAGTACTTC.

The chain carries TRBV5-1 and TRBJ2-2, with no clear D. CDR1 and CDR2 from the germline V gene are SGHRS and YFSETQ. CDR3 size: 14 residues. The V gene lost 1 base and the J gene lost 1 base, with 5 bases spanning the gap. The CDR3, as DNA: TGCGCCAGCAGCTTGAGAGAGAACACCGGGGAGCTGTTTTTT. Its translation is CASSLRENTGELFF.

This chain uses TRBV9 with TRBJ2-3, with 8 bases identical to TRBD2. Germline CDR1 SGDLS, CDR2 YYNGEE. This CDR3 spans 16 amino acids. Trimming cost V 0 bases and J 2 bases; bases outside gene matches: 5. The CDR3 DNA is TGTGCCAGCAGCGTAGGCGGGGGGTCCTACACAGATACGCAGTATTTT. Its protein is CASSVGGGSYTDTQYF.

This clonotype was counted only a few times. This chain links TRBV20-1 with TRBJ2-7; D remains unclear. Looked up from germline, CDR1 is DFQATT and CDR2 is SNEGSKA (reference sequence). The CDR3 contains 10 residues. V shed 5 bases and J shed 4 bases, with 6 bases lying between them. The CDR3 sequence: CSAQEYEQYF. CDR3 nucleotides: TGCAGTGCTCAGGAATACGAGCAGTACTTC.

V gene TRBV7-8 combines with J gene TRBJ2-5; 10 bases are shared with TRBD1. The J call may be wrong; the DNA end is better matched by TRBJ2-7. The CDR3 is 18 residues long. CDR1 and CDR2 from the germline V gene are SGHVS and FQNEAQ. This chain's CDR3 is CASSTRDRGFPRGGEQYF. The CDR3 DNA reads TGTGCCAGCAGCACCCGGGACAGGGGTTTTCCTAGGGGCGGCGAGCAGTACTTC.

This clonotype was found a few times. The genes are TRBV7-2 and TRBJ2-1; D ambiguous. V shed 0 bases and J shed 7 bases, with 10 bases lying between them. This CDR3 region has 14 residues. Germline CDR1 and CDR2: SGHTA and FQGNSA. The DNA for the CDR3 is TGTGCCAGCAGCTTAGCCCAGCAGTGGAATGAGCAGTTCTTC. The encoded protein is CASSLAQQWNEQFF.

This clonotype was observed a single time. The rearrangement links TRBV7-9 to TRBJ1-4; D ambiguous. The V end was cut by 5 bases, the J end by 8 bases, with 6 bases between. CDR1 and CDR2 (germline): SEHNR, FQNEAQ (reference sequence). This CDR3 region has 11 residues. For the CDR3, the DNA is TGTGCCAGCAGCCTACAGGAAAAACTGTTTTTT. This sequence encodes CASSLQEKLFF.

The chain recombines TRBV7-9 with TRBJ2-4, with D possibly being TRBD2 (6 bases). The CDR3 has 19 amino acids. Germline CDR1 SEHNR, CDR2 FQNEAQ (reference sequence). Trimming removed 1 base at V and 1 base at J, with 20 bases between. This CDR3 is CASSLDPVGGTRAKNIQYF. CDR3 DNA sequence: TGTGCCAGCAGCTTAGATCCGGTGGGGGGAACGAGGGCCAAAAACATTCAGTACTTC.

The rearrangement uses TRBV3-1 and TRBJ2-5; D is ambiguous. The length of the CDR3 is 13 residues. Trimming took off 1 base at V and 9 bases at J, with 12 bases between the two ends. CDR1 and CDR2 (germline): LGHDT, YNNKEL (reference sequence). The CDR3: CASSQVSSAAQYF. CDR3 nucleotides: TGTGCCAGCAGCCAAGTTTCTTCCGCGGCCCAGTACTTC.